The T cell receptor (beta chain) under discussion was sequenced for a study of early T cells in non-severe SARS-CoV-2 infection. Trimming removed 0 bases from V and 0 bases from J, with 8 bases in between. The CDR3 runs 16 residues. Germline CDR1 and CDR2: LGHDT and YNNKEL (reference sequence). TCRdb redid the calling of the 5' RACE reads with MiXCR, one entry per CDR3 protein. The profile shows some 44,000 distinct CDR3 sequences, about 6% of them singletons. This material consisted of whole blood, taken at baseline. J is TRBJ2-2 and V is TRBV3-1; D call uncertain. The clonotype was recovered from an adult who was a healthcare worker with PCR-confirmed SARS-CoV-2 infection or an uninfected control (not recorded which). The CDR3 sequence is CASSQDLWTNTGELFF. The CDR3 nucleotides are TGTGCCAGCAGCCAAGATCTGTGGACGAACACCGGGGAGCTGTTTTTT. Supplemented by reference TRBV3-1 and TRBJ2-2, the full variable domain reads DTAVSQTPKYLVTQMGNDKSIKCEQNLGHDTMYWYKQDSKKFLKIMFSYNNKELIINETVPNRFSPKSPDKAHLNLHINSLELGDSAVYFCASSQDLWTNTGELFFGEGSRLTVL.